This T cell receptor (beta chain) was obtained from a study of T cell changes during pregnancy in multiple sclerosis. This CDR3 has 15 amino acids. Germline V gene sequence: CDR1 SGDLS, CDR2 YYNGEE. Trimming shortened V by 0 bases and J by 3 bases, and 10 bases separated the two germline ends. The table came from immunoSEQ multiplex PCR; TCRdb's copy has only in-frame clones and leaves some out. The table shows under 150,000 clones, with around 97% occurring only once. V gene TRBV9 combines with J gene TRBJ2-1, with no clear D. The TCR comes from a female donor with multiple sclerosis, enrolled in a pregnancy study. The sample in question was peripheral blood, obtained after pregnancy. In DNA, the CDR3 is TGTGCCAGCAGCGTAGAAGGAGATATCTACAATGAGCAGTTCTTC. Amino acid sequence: CASSVEGDIYNEQFF.